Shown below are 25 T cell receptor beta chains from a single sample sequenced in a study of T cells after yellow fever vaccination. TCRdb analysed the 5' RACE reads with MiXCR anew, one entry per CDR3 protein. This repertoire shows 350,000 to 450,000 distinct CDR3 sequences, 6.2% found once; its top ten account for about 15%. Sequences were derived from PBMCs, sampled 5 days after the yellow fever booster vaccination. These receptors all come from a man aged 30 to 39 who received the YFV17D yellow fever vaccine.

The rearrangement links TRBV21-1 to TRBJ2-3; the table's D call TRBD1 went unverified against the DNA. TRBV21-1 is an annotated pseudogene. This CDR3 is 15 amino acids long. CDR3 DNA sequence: TGTGCCAGCAGCAGCATCGGGGGAACCACAGATACGCAGTATTTT. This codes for CASSSIGGTTDTQYF.

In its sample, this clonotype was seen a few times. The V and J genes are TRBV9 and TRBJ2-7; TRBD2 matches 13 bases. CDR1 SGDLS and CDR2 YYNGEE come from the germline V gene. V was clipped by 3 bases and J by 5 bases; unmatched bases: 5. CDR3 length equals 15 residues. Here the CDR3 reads CASSASGLAGNEQYF. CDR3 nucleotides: TGTGCCAGCAGCGCCTCGGGACTAGCGGGAAACGAGCAGTACTTC.

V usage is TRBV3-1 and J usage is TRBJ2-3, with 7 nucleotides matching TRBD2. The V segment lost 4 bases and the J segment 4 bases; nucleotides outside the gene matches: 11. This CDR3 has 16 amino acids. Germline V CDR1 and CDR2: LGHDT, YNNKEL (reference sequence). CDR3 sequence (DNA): TGTGCCAGCAGCCGAACGAGAGGCGGGAGAGCAGATACGCAGTATTTT. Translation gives CASSRTRGGRADTQYF.

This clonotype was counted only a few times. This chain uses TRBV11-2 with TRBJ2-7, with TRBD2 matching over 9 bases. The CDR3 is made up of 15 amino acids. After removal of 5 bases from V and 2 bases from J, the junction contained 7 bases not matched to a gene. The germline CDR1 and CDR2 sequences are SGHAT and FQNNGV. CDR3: CASSPRLAGTYEQYF. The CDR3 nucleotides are TGTGCCAGCAGCCCCCGGCTAGCGGGAACCTACGAGCAGTACTTC.

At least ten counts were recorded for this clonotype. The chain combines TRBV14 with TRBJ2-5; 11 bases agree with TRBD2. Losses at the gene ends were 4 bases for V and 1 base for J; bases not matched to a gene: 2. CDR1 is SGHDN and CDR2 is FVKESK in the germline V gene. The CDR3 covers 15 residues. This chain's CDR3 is CASSRLAGSQETQYF. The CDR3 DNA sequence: TGTGCCAGCAGCCGACTAGCGGGGTCCCAAGAGACCCAGTACTTC.

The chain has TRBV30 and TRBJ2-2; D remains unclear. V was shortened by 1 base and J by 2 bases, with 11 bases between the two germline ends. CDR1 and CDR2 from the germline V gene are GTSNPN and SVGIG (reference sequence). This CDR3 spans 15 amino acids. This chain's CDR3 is CAWSEQIVNTGELFF. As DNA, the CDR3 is TGTGCCTGGAGTGAGCAGATCGTAAACACCGGGGAGCTGTTTTTT.

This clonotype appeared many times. The CDR3 DNA reads TGCGCCAGCAGTGTGGAAAAACAAGAGACCCAGTACTTC. Protein product: CASSVEKQETQYF. V is TRBV10-2 and J is TRBJ2-5; no firm D call. The CDR3 spans 13 residues. Germline CDR1 reads WSHSY; CDR2 reads SAAADI. Trimming left V 4 bases short and J 2 bases short, with 8 bases between.

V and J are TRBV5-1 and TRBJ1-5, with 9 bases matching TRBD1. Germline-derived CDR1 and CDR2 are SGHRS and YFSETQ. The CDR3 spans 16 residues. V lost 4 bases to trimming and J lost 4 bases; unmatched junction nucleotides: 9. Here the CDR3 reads CASSPTPGQGNQPQHF. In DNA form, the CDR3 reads TGCGCCAGCAGCCCGACACCAGGACAGGGGAATCAGCCCCAGCATTTT.

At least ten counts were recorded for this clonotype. The CDR3 bases are TGTGCCAGCAGCCGATACGGCCGCGAGGATACGCAGTATTTT. Encoded protein: CASSRYGREDTQYF. The V gene is TRBV9, the J gene TRBJ2-3, with unresolved D. Trimming pared 4 bases from V and 6 bases from J, leaving 15 bases between. This CDR3 is built from 14 residues. Germline V gene lookup returns CDR1 SGDLS and CDR2 YYNGEE.

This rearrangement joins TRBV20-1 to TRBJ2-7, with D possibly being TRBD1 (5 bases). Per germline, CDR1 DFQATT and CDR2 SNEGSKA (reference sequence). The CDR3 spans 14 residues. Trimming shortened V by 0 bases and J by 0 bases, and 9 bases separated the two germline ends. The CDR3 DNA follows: TGCAGTGCTAGAGACGTAAGGGGCTCCTACGAGCAGTACTTC. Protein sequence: CSARDVRGSYEQYF.

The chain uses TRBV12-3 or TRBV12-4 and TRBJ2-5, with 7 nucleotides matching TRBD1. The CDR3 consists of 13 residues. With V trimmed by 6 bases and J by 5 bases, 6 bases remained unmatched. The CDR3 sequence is CASRMTGRETQYF. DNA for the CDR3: TGTGCCAGCAGGATGACAGGGCGGGAGACCCAGTACTTC.

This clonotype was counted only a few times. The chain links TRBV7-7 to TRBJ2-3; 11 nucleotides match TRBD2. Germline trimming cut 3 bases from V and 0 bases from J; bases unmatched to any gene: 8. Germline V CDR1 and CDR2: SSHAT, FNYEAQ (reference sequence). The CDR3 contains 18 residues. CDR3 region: CASSLGAGLAESTDTQYF. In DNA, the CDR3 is TGTGCCAGCAGCTTGGGTGCGGGACTAGCGGAAAGCACAGATACGCAGTATTTT.

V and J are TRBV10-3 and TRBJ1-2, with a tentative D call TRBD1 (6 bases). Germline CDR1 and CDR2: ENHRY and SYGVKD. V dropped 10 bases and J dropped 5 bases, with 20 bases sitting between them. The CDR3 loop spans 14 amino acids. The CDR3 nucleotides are TGTGCCACCCATAACGCGGGGGGCGCATATGGCTACACCTTC. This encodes CATHNAGGAYGYTF.

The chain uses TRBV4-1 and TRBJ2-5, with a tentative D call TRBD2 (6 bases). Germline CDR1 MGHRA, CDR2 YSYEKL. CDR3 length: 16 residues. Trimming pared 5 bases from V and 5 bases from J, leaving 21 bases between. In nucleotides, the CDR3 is TGCGCCAGCAGCTTCAACGCGCCGGGGGACGGGGAGACCCAGTACTTC. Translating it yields CASSFNAPGDGETQYF.

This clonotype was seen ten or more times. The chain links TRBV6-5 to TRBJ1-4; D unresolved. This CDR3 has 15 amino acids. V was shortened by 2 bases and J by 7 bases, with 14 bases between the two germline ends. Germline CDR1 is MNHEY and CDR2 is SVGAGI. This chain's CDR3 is CASSYGGGGLEKLFF. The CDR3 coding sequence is TGTGCCAGCAGTTACGGCGGCGGCGGTCTTGAAAAACTGTTTTTT.

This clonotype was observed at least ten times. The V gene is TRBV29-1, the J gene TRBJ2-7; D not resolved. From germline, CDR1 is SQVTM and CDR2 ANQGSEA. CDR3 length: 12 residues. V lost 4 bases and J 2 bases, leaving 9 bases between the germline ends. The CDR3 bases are TGCAGCGTTGGCGGCGAAACCTACGAGCAGTACTTC. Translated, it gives CSVGGETYEQYF.

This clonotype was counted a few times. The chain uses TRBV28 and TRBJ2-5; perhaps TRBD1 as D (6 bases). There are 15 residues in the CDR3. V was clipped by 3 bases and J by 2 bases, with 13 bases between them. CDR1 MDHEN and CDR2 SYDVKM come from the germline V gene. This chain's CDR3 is CASSFPGHAQETQYF. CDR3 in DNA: TGTGCCAGCAGTTTCCCGGGACACGCACAAGAGACCCAGTACTTC.

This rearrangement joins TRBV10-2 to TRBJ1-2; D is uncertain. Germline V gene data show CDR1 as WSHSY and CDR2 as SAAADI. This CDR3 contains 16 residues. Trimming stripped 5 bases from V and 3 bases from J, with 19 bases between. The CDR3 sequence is CASSPGPLTPYYGYTF. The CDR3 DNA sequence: TGCGCCAGCAGTCCCGGGCCTCTAACCCCTTACTATGGCTACACCTTC.

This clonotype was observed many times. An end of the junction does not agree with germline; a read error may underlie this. The DNA for the CDR3 is TGCGCCAGCAGCCCCGGGGGGGAGACCCAGTACTTC. Its protein product is CASSPGGETQYF. The rearrangement uses TRBV18 and TRBJ2-5; 7 bases align to TRBD2. CDR3 length: 12 residues. Germline values: CDR1 KGHSH, CDR2 LQKENI.

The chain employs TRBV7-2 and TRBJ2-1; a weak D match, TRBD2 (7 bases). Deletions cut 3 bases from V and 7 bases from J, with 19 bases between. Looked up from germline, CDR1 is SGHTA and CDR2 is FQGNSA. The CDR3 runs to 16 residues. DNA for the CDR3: TGTGCCAGCAGCTTGTCACAGGGTGTGCGGGGGAATGAGCAGTTCTTC. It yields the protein CASSLSQGVRGNEQFF.

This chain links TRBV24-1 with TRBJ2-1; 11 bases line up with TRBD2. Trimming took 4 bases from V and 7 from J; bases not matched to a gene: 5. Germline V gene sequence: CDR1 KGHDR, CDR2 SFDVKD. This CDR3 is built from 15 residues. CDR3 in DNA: TGTGCCACCAGTGACCAACTAGCGGGAGTAAATGAGCAGTTCTTC. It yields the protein CATSDQLAGVNEQFF.

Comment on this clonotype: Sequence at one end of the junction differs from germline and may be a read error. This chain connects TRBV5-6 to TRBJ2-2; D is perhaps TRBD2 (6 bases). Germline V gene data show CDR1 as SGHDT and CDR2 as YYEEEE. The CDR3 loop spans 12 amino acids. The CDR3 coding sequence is TGTGCCAGCAGCTTCCCGGGACTGGAGGTGGTTTTT. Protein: CASSFPGLEVVF.

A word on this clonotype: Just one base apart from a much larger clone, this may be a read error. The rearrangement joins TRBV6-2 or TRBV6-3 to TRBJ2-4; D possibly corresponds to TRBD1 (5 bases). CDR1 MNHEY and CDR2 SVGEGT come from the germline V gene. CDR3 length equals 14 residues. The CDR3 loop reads CASSFRAYKKIQYF. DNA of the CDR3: TGTGCCAGCAGTTTCAGGGCTTACAAAAAAATTCAGTACTTC.

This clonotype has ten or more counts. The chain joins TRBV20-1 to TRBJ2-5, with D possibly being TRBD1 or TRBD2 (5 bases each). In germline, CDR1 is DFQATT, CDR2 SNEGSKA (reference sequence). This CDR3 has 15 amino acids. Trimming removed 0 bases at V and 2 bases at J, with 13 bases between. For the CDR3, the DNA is TGCAGTGCTAGAGATCCGGGATGGGGGCAAGAGACCCAGTACTTC. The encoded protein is CSARDPGWGQETQYF.

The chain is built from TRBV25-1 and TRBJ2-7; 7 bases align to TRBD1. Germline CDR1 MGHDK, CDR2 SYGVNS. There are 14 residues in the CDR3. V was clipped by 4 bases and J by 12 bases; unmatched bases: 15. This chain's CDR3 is CASSAPTGAFGPYF. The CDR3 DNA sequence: TGTGCCAGCAGTGCCCCAACAGGGGCCTTCGGGCCGTACTTC.